This TCR beta chain originates from a study of PD-1 blockade in classical Hodgkin lymphoma. Across the whole study: With a 2-week interval, patients received intravenous nivolumab at 3 mg/kg.

Repertoires were generated with immunoSEQ multiplex PCR, while TCRdb's copy carries only in-frame clones and drops some. The table shows around 53,000 clones, with about three quarters occurring only once. Study outcomes and limitations: Exclusion applied to patients who initiated nivolumab less than 1 year following ASCT. The causes of the repertoire differences, possibly disease activity or prior therapy, remain undefined.

CDR3 length: 18 residues. The V gene lost 0 bases and the J gene lost 4 bases, with 21 bases spanning the gap. In germline, CDR1 is MNHNS, CDR2 SASEGT. Noted time point: cycle 4 day 1 (C4D1), after about 6 weeks of nivolumab. Relapses following autologous stem cell transplantation were seen in all patients, with brentuximab vedotin exposure varying. Remarks on this clone: Its antigen is not identified.

The gene calls are TRBV6-1 and TRBJ1-2; D might be TRBD1 (5 bases). The starting material was peripheral blood mononuclear cells (PBMCs), obtained before the fourth cycle of nivolumab. This receptor was obtained from a human donor with classical Hodgkin lymphoma. CDR3 protein: CASSEAGTELLIRYGYTF. DNA of the CDR3: TGTGCCAGCAGTGAAGCCGGGACCGAGTTACTTATTCGCTATGGCTACACCTTC.